The 4 T cell receptor beta chains in this list originate from one sample, sequenced in a study of T cell responses to AZD1222 COVID-19 vaccine. The assay was immunoSEQ multiplex PCR, and TCRdb's table has in-frame clones only and misses some. The sample gives about 130,000 clones, about nine tenths of which show up once; about 7% is in the top ten. The material was peripheral blood, obtained on day 0 of AZD1222 vaccination. The receptors were gathered from an adult in good health.

The chain employs TRBV19 and TRBJ2-1; D unclear. Trimming pared 4 bases from V and 0 bases from J, leaving 7 bases between. CDR1 is LNHDA, CDR2 SQIVND, per germline (reference sequence). The CDR3 has 14 residues. The CDR3, as DNA: TGTGCCAGTAGTAGCCAGAGCTCCTACAATGAGCAGTTCTTC. Protein sequence: CASSSQSSYNEQFF.

Only a few counts were recorded for this clone. The genes are TRBV11-2 and TRBJ2-4; D possibly corresponds to TRBD1 (5 bases). This CDR3 has 17 amino acids. Trimming stripped 0 bases from V and 0 bases from J, with 12 bases between. CDR1 is SGHAT, CDR2 FQNNGV, per germline. CDR3 DNA: TGTGCCAGCAGCTTAGATCCCGGACACCCAGCCAAAAACATTCAGTACTTC. This codes for CASSLDPGHPAKNIQYF.

The count of this clone is one. The chain couples TRBV3-1 (or the pseudogene TRBV3-2) to TRBJ1-1; the D is unclear. Germline loops: CDR1 LGHDT, CDR2 YNNKEL (reference sequence). Between the trimmed V and J ends, which lost 6 bases and 7 bases, there was a span of 12 bases. This CDR3 contains 12 residues. The CDR3 region has the DNA TGTGCCAGCAGTCTACTCTGGAGTGAAGCTTTCTTT. This sequence encodes CASSLLWSEAFF.

This rearrangement joins TRBV7-2 to TRBJ1-4, with 7 bases lining up with TRBD1. The CDR3 length is 15 residues. J gave up 7 bases and V 4 bases, and 9 bases lay outside the gene matches. Germline lookup yields CDR1 SGHTA and CDR2 FQGNSA. CDR3 nucleotides: TGTGCCAGCAGCTGGAGGACAGGTACAGCTGAAAAACTGTTTTTT. Translating gives CASSWRTGTAEKLFF.